This paragraph reports one T cell receptor (beta chain). Its target is unknown. The data originate from a study of cytomegalovirus exposure and HLA in healthy donors. Study-level results: The majority of CMV-associated TCR beta chains were reported as apparently HLA-restricted in a later analysis.

CDR1 is SGHRS and CDR2 is YFSETQ in the germline V gene. The CDR3 is made up of 15 amino acids. Trimming removed 4 bases from V and 0 bases from J; junction bases left unmatched: 4. Use of 60 Vbeta and 13 Jbeta primers characterized the PCR. The data were produced by immunoSEQ multiplex PCR, yet TCRdb's version contains in-frame clones alone and is incomplete. The repertoire consists of about 80,000 clones, with over 65% occurring once and the leading ten covering about 3.5%. The chain uses TRBV5-1 and TRBJ2-3; TRBD2 aligns across 8 bases. The sequenced sample consisted of PBMCs. The TCR comes from a man aged 50 to 60 in good health and CMV-seronegative. The CDR3 protein is CASSPSGGSTDTQYF. In DNA, the CDR3 is TGCGCCAGCAGCCCGAGCGGGGGAAGCACAGATACGCAGTATTTT.